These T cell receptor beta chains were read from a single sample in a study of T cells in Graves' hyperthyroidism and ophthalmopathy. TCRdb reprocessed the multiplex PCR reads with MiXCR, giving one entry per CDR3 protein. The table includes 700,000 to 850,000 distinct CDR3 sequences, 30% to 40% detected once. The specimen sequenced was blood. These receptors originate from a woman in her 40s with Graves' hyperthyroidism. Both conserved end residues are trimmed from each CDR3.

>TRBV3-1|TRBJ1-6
ASSQVGQGYSPLH
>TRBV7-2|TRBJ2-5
ASSLSGPRQETQY
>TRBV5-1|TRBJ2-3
ASSQEAGPGDTQY
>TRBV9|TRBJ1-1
ASSGKAGDGRGEAF
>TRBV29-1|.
SVDGLADDTYNEQY
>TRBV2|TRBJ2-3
ASIVRGRRDTQY
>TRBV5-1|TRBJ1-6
ASSRKPPDSDSPLH
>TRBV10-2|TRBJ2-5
ASSLATSGRQETQY
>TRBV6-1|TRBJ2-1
ASSPVGGQLNYNEQF
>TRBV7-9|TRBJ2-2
ASSSGAGELF
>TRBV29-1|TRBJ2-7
SGDSSYEQY
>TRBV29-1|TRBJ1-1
SSHQENTEAS
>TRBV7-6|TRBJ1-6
ASSPRQGDSPLH
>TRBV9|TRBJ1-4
ASSALGATNEKLL
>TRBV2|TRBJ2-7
ASSGDRGHHEQY
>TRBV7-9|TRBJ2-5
ASSPIAGASQETQY